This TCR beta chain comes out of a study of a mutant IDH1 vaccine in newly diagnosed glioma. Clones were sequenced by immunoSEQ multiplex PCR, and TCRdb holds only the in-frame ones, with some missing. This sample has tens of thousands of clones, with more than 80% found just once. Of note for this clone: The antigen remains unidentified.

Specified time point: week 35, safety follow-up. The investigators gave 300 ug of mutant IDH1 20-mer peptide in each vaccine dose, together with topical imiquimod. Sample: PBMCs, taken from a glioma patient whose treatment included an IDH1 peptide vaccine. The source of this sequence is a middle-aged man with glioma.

CDR3 bases: TGTGCCAGCAGCTTAGGGTCGCAGGGGGCGGCCTATGGCTACACCTTC. Protein: CASSLGSQGAAYGYTF. The V and J genes are TRBV7-2 and TRBJ1-2; 8 nucleotides line up with TRBD1. With 1 base clipped from V and 4 bases from J, the junction kept 8 bases outside the gene matches. This CDR3 spans 16 amino acids. CDR1 and CDR2 from the germline V gene are SGHTA and FQGNSA.